These 23 T cell receptor beta chains were sequenced from one sample in a study of T cells in Graves' hyperthyroidism and ophthalmopathy. There were TCR beta CDR3 regions amplified from RNA transcripts. The TCR CDR3 first-round RT-PCR relied on the HTBI primer set. TCRdb re-analysed the multiplex PCR reads in MiXCR, keeping a single row per CDR3 protein. Of about 720,000 distinct CDR3 sequences detected, 18% appear once; the ten largest clones hold roughly a sixth. The specimen was blood. These receptor sequences come from a woman aged 50 to 65 with Graves' hyperthyroidism that later progressed to Graves' ophthalmopathy.

The rearrangement joins TRBV27 to TRBJ1-4; the D gene is possibly TRBD1 (5 bases). The CDR3 is 14 amino acids. V lost 3 bases to trimming and J lost 6 bases, with 11 bases between them. The germline V gene encodes CDR1 MNHEY and CDR2 SMNVEV (reference sequence). CDR3 nucleotide sequence: TGTGCCAGCAGTTTGGATAGGGACGATGAAAAACTGTTTTTT. It encodes CASSLDRDDEKLFF.

The V and J genes are TRBV7-2 and TRBJ2-3, with 14 bases lining up with TRBD2. This CDR3 is built from 18 residues. Looked up from germline, CDR1 is SGHTA and CDR2 is FQGNSA. V gave up 3 bases and J gave up 1 base; unmatched junction bases: 6. CDR3 residues: CASSLGLAGAWGTDTQYF. The CDR3 bases are TGTGCCAGCAGCTTGGGACTAGCGGGGGCCTGGGGCACAGATACGCAGTATTTT.

Ten or more counts support this clonotype. The chain carries TRBV6-2 or TRBV6-3 and TRBJ2-5; tentatively, D is TRBD1 (6 bases). Trimming removed 2 bases at V and 3 bases at J, with 10 bases between. The CDR3 totals 14 residues. Germline values: CDR1 MNHEY, CDR2 SVGEGT. The CDR3 sequence is CASSYAGTKETQYF. DNA for the CDR3: TGTGCCAGCAGTTACGCCGGGACAAAAGAGACCCAGTACTTC.

This clonotype has only a few counts. The V and J genes are TRBV10-1 and TRBJ2-1; no firm D call. V gave up 3 bases and J gave up 3 bases, with 9 bases separating them. Germline loops: CDR1 WNHNN, CDR2 SYGVQD (reference sequence). The CDR3 sequence is 14 residues long. DNA of the CDR3: TGCGCCAGCAGTGACGGCGGATACTACAATGAGCAGTTCTTC. Protein: CASSDGGYYNEQFF.

The gene calls are TRBV19 and TRBJ1-5; D unresolved. Germline CDR1 is LNHDA and CDR2 is SQIVND (reference sequence). Trimming shortened V by 0 bases and J by 3 bases, and 9 bases separated the two germline ends. The CDR3 has 15 residues. CDR3 sequence (DNA): TGTGCCAGTAGTATAGAGCGGGGATACAATCAGCCCCAGCATTTT. This encodes CASSIERGYNQPQHF.

The chain has TRBV5-1 and TRBJ2-1; TRBD1 matches at 12 bases. CDR1 and CDR2 from the germline V gene are SGHRS and YFSETQ. The CDR3 loop spans 19 amino acids. The junction had 11 bases not matched to a gene; V was cut back by 3 bases and J by 1 base. CDR3 in amino acids: CASSSTGQGAFVSYNEQFF. In nucleotides, the CDR3 is TGCGCCAGCAGCTCCACGGGACAGGGGGCTTTTGTATCCTACAATGAGCAGTTCTTC. The whole variable domain, remainder taken from reference TRBV5-1 and TRBJ2-1, is KAGVTQTPRYLIKTRGQQVTLSCSPISGHRSVSWYQQTPGQGLQFLFEYFSETQRNKGNFPGRFSGRQFSNSRSEMNVSTLELGDSALYLCASSSTGQGAFVSYNEQFFGPGTRLTVL.

V and J are TRBV20-1 and TRBJ2-5; unclear D gene. The CDR3 has 10 amino acids. CDR1 is DFQATT and CDR2 is SNEGSKA in the germline V gene (reference sequence). V lost 7 bases and J 3 bases, leaving 6 bases between the germline ends. Here the CDR3 DNA reads TGCAGTGGCGAGAAAGAGACCCAGTACTTC. This encodes CSGEKETQYF.

This clonotype was picked up a small number of times. The chain is built from TRBV20-1 and TRBJ1-1; 10 bases line up with TRBD1. This CDR3 contains 11 residues. Germline values: CDR1 DFQATT, CDR2 SNEGSKA (reference sequence). Trimming took 6 bases from V and 10 from J; bases not matched to a gene: 5. CDR3 DNA sequence: TGCAGTGCGCCTGACAGGGGGCCAGCTTTCTTT. As protein: CSAPDRGPAFF.

In this sample, this clonotype turned up a few times. V is TRBV6-6 and J is TRBJ2-3; 13 positions match TRBD2. This CDR3 is built from 16 residues. Germline CDR1 reads MNHNY; CDR2 reads SVGAGI (reference sequence). Trimming cost V 2 bases and J 1 base; bases outside gene matches: 0. The CDR3, as DNA: TGTGCCAGCAGTTACGGGACTAGCGGGGGCACAGATACGCAGTATTTT. It is translated as CASSYGTSGGTDTQYF.

This clonotype was counted only a few times. J is TRBJ2-1 and V is TRBV15; 10 nucleotides match TRBD2. J lost 2 bases, V lost 5 bases, and 9 bases had no gene match. Germline V gene sequence: CDR1 LNHNV, CDR2 YYDKDF (reference sequence). This CDR3 comprises 17 residues. CDR3 coding DNA: TGTGCCACCAGCGTGAATTTAGCGGGGGGTACCTACAATGAGCAGTTCTTC. Translated, it gives CATSVNLAGGTYNEQFF.

This clonotype has at least ten counts. The rearrangement links TRBV3-1 to TRBJ2-7, with 8 bases identical to TRBD1. The CDR3 loop spans 14 amino acids. J was trimmed by 2 bases and V by 4 bases; bases with no gene match: 4. CDR1 and CDR2 (germline): LGHDT, YNNKEL (reference sequence). CDR3 amino acids: CASSPPDRAYEQYF. The DNA for the CDR3 is TGTGCCAGCAGCCCACCGGACAGGGCCTACGAGCAGTACTTC.

This clonotype was picked up a small number of times. A junction end diverges from the germline sequence, so it may reflect a read error. This chain uses TRBV5-6 with TRBJ2-6; a possible D gene is TRBD1 (5 bases). The germline V gene encodes CDR1 SGHDT and CDR2 YYEEEE. The CDR3 sequence is 13 residues long. The CDR3 loop reads CASGRAGANVLTF. As DNA, the CDR3 is TGTGCCAGCGGTCGGGCTGGGGCCAACGTCCTAACTTTC.

The chain links TRBV19 to TRBJ1-2, with D unclear. CDR3 length: 12 amino acids. With 9 bases removed from V and 2 bases from J, the gap between germline ends came to 10 bases. The germline V gene encodes CDR1 LNHDA and CDR2 SQIVND (reference sequence). The CDR3 nucleotides are TGTGCCAGCAGACGGTCGAACTATGGCTACACCTTC. Translation gives CASRRSNYGYTF.

The V and J genes are TRBV10-3 and TRBJ1-1, with D possibly being TRBD1 (5 bases). V lost 2 bases and J lost 5, with 15 bases in between. This CDR3 has 15 amino acids. The V gene's germline CDR1 is ENHRY and CDR2 SYGVKD. The CDR3, as DNA: TGTGCCATCAGTGAGGAGTGGGGGGGAGGTACTGAAGCTTTCTTT. Translation gives CAISEEWGGGTEAFF.

This clonotype appeared many times. The V call is TRBV2, the J call TRBJ1-1; 7 positions agree with TRBD1. The V and J ends lost 2 bases and 0 bases, in that order; junction bases with no gene match: 9. This CDR3 contains 17 residues. CDR1 SNHLY and CDR2 FYNNEI come from the germline V gene. The CDR3 coding sequence is TGTGCCAGCAGTGAAAGTGGGCAGGGGGGCATGAACACTGAAGCTTTCTTT. This translates into CASSESGQGGMNTEAFF.

At least ten counts were recorded for this clonotype. This chain connects TRBV5-1 to TRBJ1-1; 9 positions agree with TRBD1. Germline V CDR1 and CDR2: SGHRS, YFSETQ. There are 18 residues in the CDR3. V lost 0 bases and J lost 0; bases outside the gene matches: 9. The DNA for the CDR3 is TGCGCCAGCAGCTTGGACGGGACAGGGTTTACAATGAACACTGAAGCTTTCTTT. Amino acids: CASSLDGTGFTMNTEAFF. Using reference TRBV5-1 and TRBJ1-1 for the parts outside the CDR3, the full variable domain is KAGVTQTPRYLIKTRGQQVTLSCSPISGHRSVSWYQQTPGQGLQFLFEYFSETQRNKGNFPGRFSGRQFSNSRSEMNVSTLELGDSALYLCASSLDGTGFTMNTEAFFGQGTRLTVV.

The chain has TRBV20-1 and TRBJ2-7, with 10 bases identical to TRBD1. J lost 1 base, V lost 0 bases, and 3 bases had no gene match. Germline assignment: CDR1 DFQATT and CDR2 SNEGSKA (reference sequence). The CDR3 contains 15 residues. The CDR3 sequence is CSAREWDRGSYEQYF. The CDR3 DNA sequence: TGCAGTGCTAGAGAGTGGGACAGGGGTTCCTACGAGCAGTACTTC.

The chain couples TRBV10-3 to TRBJ2-4; TRBD1 is a possible D gene (6 bases). The CDR3 runs 12 residues. Germline assignment: CDR1 ENHRY and CDR2 SYGVKD. The V and J ends lost 10 bases and 8 bases respectively, with 15 bases between them. The CDR3 region has the DNA TGTGCCACTAGGACAGAGGGGGACATTCAGTACTTC. This gives the protein CATRTEGDIQYF.

This clonotype was counted between two and nine times. The rearrangement joins TRBV5-6 to TRBJ1-1, with 8 nucleotides matching TRBD1. The V segment lost 4 bases and the J segment 3 bases; nucleotides outside the gene matches: 8. The CDR3 runs 15 residues. Germline lookup yields CDR1 SGHDT and CDR2 YYEEEE. CDR3 sequence reads: CASSVGAGGYTEAFF. Written as DNA, the CDR3 is TGTGCCAGCAGCGTTGGGGCAGGGGGCTACACTGAAGCTTTCTTT.

This clonotype was counted between two and nine times. The chain uses TRBV19 and TRBJ1-5, with a possible D match to TRBD1 (5 bases). Germline values: CDR1 LNHDA, CDR2 SQIVND (reference sequence). V lost 2 bases to trimming and J lost 11 bases, with 7 bases between them. The CDR3 extends over 11 amino acids. CDR3 region: CASSIQGTQHF. CDR3 nucleotide sequence: TGTGCCAGTAGTATACAGGGAACCCAGCATTTT.

This clonotype was detected ten times or more. The rearrangement links TRBV3-1 to TRBJ2-3; 14 bases line up with TRBD2. This CDR3 has 17 amino acids. CDR1 is LGHDT, CDR2 YNNKEL, per germline (reference sequence). After removal of 5 bases from V and 5 bases from J, the junction contained 9 bases not matched to a gene. The CDR3 nucleotides read TGTGCCAGCAGCATGCCCGGACTAGCGGGGGGCAAAGATACGCAGTATTTT. Encoded protein: CASSMPGLAGGKDTQYF.

CDR3 in amino acids: CASSYSMAAYGYTF. The CDR3 DNA reads as TGTGCCAGCAGTTATTCAATGGCCGCCTATGGCTACACCTTC. This chain joins TRBV6-1 and TRBJ1-2; no reliable D call. Germline-derived CDR1 and CDR2 are MNHNS and SASEGT. The CDR3 has 14 amino acids. The ends were cut back, 5 bases at V and 4 bases at J, with 14 bases in the middle.

This clonotype was detected ten times or more. The gene calls are TRBV30 and TRBJ1-1; D may be TRBD1 (5 bases). Trimming removed 0 bases from V and 5 bases from J, with 13 bases in between. CDR3 length equals 14 residues. CDR1 and CDR2 from the germline V gene are GTSNPN and SVGIG (reference sequence). CDR3: CAWSVSSGLTEAFF. CDR3 in DNA: TGTGCCTGGAGTGTAAGCTCAGGGCTGACTGAAGCTTTCTTT.